These T cell receptor beta chains were read from a single sample in a study of CD8+ T cells in alopecia areata. Only in-frame clones appear in the TCRdb table, and some are missing; sequencing was by immunoSEQ multiplex PCR. Among around 200,000 clones listed, 50% to 65% were seen once. The specimen comprised CD8+ T cells sorted from blood, sampled at week 24, from a patient treated with tofacitinib. The receptors were gathered from a human donor with alopecia areata. Each CDR3 is given with its conserved first and last residue. A D gene is named only where the DNA matches it firmly. Size tells how often a clone was seen (once, few, many) or the class of an expanded clone, and some rows leave it out.

few . TRBJ2-1 TRBV28 CASRSGTSDEQFF TGTGCCAGCAGATCCGGGACGTCGGATGAGCAGTTCTTC
. . TRBJ1-1 TRBV30 CAWCQNPNTEAFF TGTGCCTGGTGCCAGAACCCGAACACTGAAGCTTTCTTT
few . TRBJ1-1 TRBV7-9 CASSLTATVNTEAFF TGTGCCAGCAGCTTAACCGCGACTGTAAACACTGAAGCTTTCTTT
. . TRBJ2-6 TRBV7-2 CASSLEAGVDSGANVLTF TGTGCCAGCAGCTTAGAAGCAGGGGTCGACTCTGGGGCCAACGTCCTGACTTTC
once TRBD1 TRBJ1-2 TRBV29-1 CSVEDSPGTGINYGYTF TGCAGCGTTGAAGATTCCCCGGGGACAGGGATTAACTATGGCTACACCTTC
. . TRBJ2-7 TRBV4-3 CASSQDRTLEQYF TGCGCCAGCAGCCAAGACAGGACGCTCGAGCAGTACTTC
. TRBD1 TRBJ2-3 TRBV2 CASTPGQGTDTQYF TGTGCCAGCACCCCGGGACAGGGCACAGATACGCAGTATTTT
. TRBD2 TRBJ2-2 TRBV4-3 CASSQDAGGPAGELFF TGCGCCAGCAGCCAAGATGCGGGGGGGCCCGCCGGGGAGCTGTTTTTT
. . TRBJ1-2 TRBV6-1 CASSDQGNYGYTF TGTGCCAGCAGTGACCAGGGAAACTATGGCTACACCTTC
. . TRBJ2-7 TRBV6-1 CASSDSAGWPVEQYF TGTGCCAGCAGTGATAGTGCGGGGTGGCCTGTCGAGCAGTACTTC
. . TRBJ2-1 TRBV5-1 CASSPPEGGYEQFF TGCGCCAGCAGCCCCCCGGAGGGGGGCTATGAGCAGTTCTTC
few TRBD2 TRBJ2-3 TRBV11-2 CASSPSGGTDTQYF TGTGCCAGCAGCCCTAGCGGGGGAACAGATACGCAGTATTTT
. . TRBJ1-1 TRBV30 CAWKGSITRGEAFF TGTGCCTGGAAGGGCTCCATTACACGGGGTGAAGCTTTCTTT
. . TRBJ2-1 TRBV29-1 CSVKDDLNEQFF TGCAGCGTTAAGGATGATCTCAATGAGCAGTTCTTC
. . TRBJ2-5 TRBV4-3 CASSQEEGQETQYF TGCGCCAGCAGCCAAGAGGAGGGACAAGAGACCCAGTACTTC
once TRBD1 TRBJ2-7 TRBV4-3 CASSRDRTGDNEQYF TGCGCCAGCAGCCGCGATAGGACAGGGGACAACGAGCAGTACTTC
. . TRBJ2-5 TRBV28 CASSPTPAGTQYF TGTGCCAGCAGCCCGACTCCGGCGGGGACCCAGTACTTC
. TRBD2 TRBJ2-1 TRBV6-4 CASSDAGLPNNEQFF TGTGCCAGCAGTGACGCGGGACTACCTAACAATGAGCAGTTCTTC
. . TRBJ2-2 TRBV4-1 CASSQTPTSTGELFF TGCGCCAGCAGCCAAACCCCAACTAGTACCGGGGAGCTGTTTTTT
. TRBD1 TRBJ1-1 TRBV27 CASGTGSNKAFF TGTGCCAGCGGGACAGGTTCTAATAAAGCTTTCTTT